Described below is a single T cell receptor (beta chain) sequence and its context. The data stem from a study of cytomegalovirus exposure and HLA in healthy donors. This CDR3 is built from 18 residues. The germline V gene has CDR1 SEHNR and CDR2 FQNEAQ (reference sequence). The J segment lost 1 base and the V segment lost 4 bases, leaving 8 bases of the junction unmatched. Primers: 60 Vbeta forward and 13 Jbeta reverse. TCRdb keeps only in-frame clones here, not all; method: immunoSEQ multiplex PCR. The data hold approximately 100,000 clones, with more than 70% observed a single time. Sequencing was carried out using PBMCs. The chain uses TRBV7-9 and TRBJ1-4; 11 bases agree with TRBD1. The clonotype originates from a man aged 35 to 55 in good health and CMV-seronegative. The CDR3 loop is CASSYRTGGNLTNEKLFF. The CDR3 DNA reads as TGTGCCAGCAGCTACCGGACAGGGGGCAATTTAACTAATGAAAAACTGTTTTTT.